This TCR beta chain was retrieved from a study of blood T cell repertoires in COVID-19 (dated by TCRdb to 2018 to 2021). In the study overall: Collaborator samples came from the United States, Italy and Spain and covered acute and convalescent phases of COVID-19. A de-identified subject ID, COVID-19 status, age in years and sex were almost always included in the sample metadata. The repertoires were released in a freely available public database meant as a resource for research on the immune response to SARS-CoV-2. The material from the prospective study consisted of cDNA or gDNA derived from T cells, B-cell-depleted T cells, or PBMCs. Samples came from the ongoing ImmuneRACE study (first 160 participants) plus 1,254 subjects from 6 global collaborators. Subjects who had been exposed to COVID-19, were actively infected with it, or had recovered from it provided the deeply sampled blood TCRbeta repertoires that made up the dataset. Where available, HLA class I and class II types were obtained from metadata supplied by the sample provider rather than from assay-based typing. Results and caveats for the whole study, not just this receptor: How much clinical and demographic metadata was included differed by source and by participant, and the metadata was provided uncurated.

TCRbeta CDR3 regions were amplified from genomic DNA by means of the immunoSEQ Assay, a bias-controlled multiplex PCR. The authors' pipeline ran thus. The number of nucleated cells in each sample was estimated from the amplification of reference gene primers within the assay. To quantify the absolute abundance of each unique TCRbeta CDR3 rearrangement, sequence reads were collapsed and filtered. For each sample, productive Simpson clonality was calculated by taking the square root of Simpson's diversity index across productive rearrangements. As stored in TCRdb, this immuneACCESS dataset retains in-frame rearrangements with V and J assigned. A fraction of the clones does not appear; measured against another copy, unresolved V genes explain less than half of the discrepancy, and the remainder lacks a known reason. The DNA gave D and trimming, while V, J and clone size come from that table. The sample includes 130,000 or so clones, with 70% to 80% observed a single time. Of the sample, roughly 17% is held by the ten largest clones.

Each collaborating institution followed its own protocols to collect whole blood in K2EDTA tubes. For TCRbeta analysis, collaborator samples were shipped as frozen whole blood, as isolated PBMCs, or as DNA extracted from either sample type. In the germline V gene (reference sequence), CDR1 corresponds to SEHNR and CDR2 to FQNEAQ. A distance of 6 bases separates the germline ends of V and J, which lose 3 bases and 4 bases respectively. From the cysteine through the phenylalanine, the CDR3 covers 13 amino acids. Here the CDR3 DNA is all that survives: 39 bases in frame from base 1. Of note for this clone: Its target antigen remains unknown. No much larger clonotype is one base removed from it; base qualities were not supplied.

The chain was built from TRBV7-9 and TRBJ1-4, with the identity of the D gene unclear. This TCR came from a man in his fifties with acute or convalescent COVID-19. Material: peripheral blood. The DNA is TGTGCCAGCAGCTTTTCTGTTAATGAAAAACTGTTTTTT. This translates into CASSFSVNEKLFF.